These 26 T cell receptor beta chains came from one sample sequenced in a study of blood T cell repertoires in COVID-19. Some clones are missing from TCRdb's copy, which holds only in-frame ones; the method was immunoSEQ multiplex PCR. This sample has more than 85,000 clones; roughly 80% occur once, and the top ten carry 24%. Sequencing was performed on peripheral blood. The receptors were sampled from a human donor in a cohort sampled during active COVID-19.

This clone was recorded a few times. This chain joins TRBV19 and TRBJ2-7; 8 bases are a match to TRBD2. This CDR3 is 14 amino acids long. V was pared by 1 base and J by 1 base, with 0 bases of the junction left unmatched. The germline V gene encodes CDR1 LNHDA and CDR2 SQIVND (reference sequence). The CDR3 loop reads CASSIGLASYEQYF. Here the CDR3 DNA reads TGTGCCAGTAGTATAGGACTAGCGTCCTACGAGCAGTACTTC.

This clone was detected a few times. The V and J genes are TRBV7-9 and TRBJ1-1; 7 bases are shared with TRBD1. Trimming at V came to 2 bases and at J to 0 bases, leaving 6 bases not matched to a gene. CDR1 is SEHNR and CDR2 is FQNEAQ in the germline V gene (reference sequence). The CDR3 extends over 16 amino acids. The CDR3 bases are TGTGCCAGCAGCTTAAGGGGACAGAACCTGAACACTGAAGCTTTCTTT. Protein product: CASSLRGQNLNTEAFF.

The chain carries TRBV18 and TRBJ2-1, with TRBD1 as a possible D gene (5 bases). The ends were cut back, 5 bases at V and 6 bases at J, with 8 bases in the middle. The CDR3 is 12 residues long. Germline CDR1 reads KGHSH; CDR2 reads LQKENI. The CDR3 nucleotides are TGTGCCAGCTCAGGCCAGGGCAATGAGCAGTTCTTC. Its translation is CASSGQGNEQFF.

This clone was recorded once. The genes are TRBV27 and TRBJ1-2, with 10 bases identical to TRBD1. V shed 1 base, J shed 8 bases, and the junction held 7 bases outside the gene matches. Germline assignment: CDR1 MNHEY and CDR2 SMNVEV (reference sequence). The CDR3 extends over 15 amino acids. This CDR3 reads CASSLLGTGAYGYTF. Written as DNA, the CDR3 is TGTGCCAGCAGTTTATTAGGGACAGGGGCGTACGGCTACACCTTC.

CDR3 DNA sequence: TGCGCCAGCAGCCACAGGAGCGGGAGGGCCTACGAGCAGTACTTC. Translation gives CASSHRSGRAYEQYF. V gene TRBV4-1 combines with J gene TRBJ2-7; 10 bases are a match to TRBD2. The CDR3 is made up of 15 amino acids. V gave up 3 bases and J gave up 2 bases; unmatched junction bases: 4. Per germline, CDR1 MGHRA and CDR2 YSYEKL.

This rearrangement joins TRBV10-3 to TRBJ1-2; TRBD1 aligns across 7 bases. Germline CDR1 reads ENHRY; CDR2 reads SYGVKD. Trimming removed 6 bases from V and 7 bases from J; junction bases left unmatched: 8. The CDR3 is made up of 13 amino acids. The CDR3 sequence is CAIRTGQVPGYTF. DNA for the CDR3: TGTGCCATCAGGACTGGACAGGTCCCTGGCTACACCTTC.

This rearrangement joins TRBV19 to TRBJ1-1, with TRBD1 as a possible D gene (5 bases). The V and J ends lost 1 base and 11 bases respectively, with 14 bases between them. CDR1 LNHDA and CDR2 SQIVND come from the germline V gene (reference sequence). The CDR3 sequence is 13 residues long. Here the CDR3 reads CASSIGDSSRAFF. The CDR3, as DNA: TGTGCCAGTAGTATAGGTGACAGTTCAAGGGCTTTCTTT.

The CDR3 spells CASSYPERSSPLHF. The CDR3, as DNA: TGTGCCAGCAGTTACCCCGAGAGGAGCTCACCCCTCCACTTT. The V call is TRBV6-6, the J call TRBJ1-6, with unresolved D. Looked up from germline, CDR1 is MNHNY and CDR2 is SVGAGI (reference sequence). The CDR3 sequence is 14 residues long. The ends were cut back, 2 bases at V and 10 bases at J, with 12 bases in the middle.

This rearrangement joins TRBV15 to TRBJ2-2; TRBD1 agrees at 9 bases. CDR3 length: 17 amino acids. CDR1 and CDR2 from the germline V gene are LNHNV and YYDKDF (reference sequence). The V segment lost 0 bases and the J segment 4 bases; nucleotides outside the gene matches: 6. The CDR3 sequence is CATSRDRTGAFTGELFF. In DNA form, the CDR3 reads TGTGCCACCAGCAGAGATCGGACAGGGGCTTTCACCGGGGAGCTGTTTTTT.

The rearrangement uses TRBV7-9 and TRBJ2-1; 7 bases agree with TRBD2. The V gene end was trimmed by 5 bases and the J gene end by 9 bases; junction bases not matched to a gene: 13. This CDR3 region has 15 residues. CDR1 is SEHNR, CDR2 FQNEAQ, per germline (reference sequence). The CDR3 protein is CASSLGVTSQGEQFF. CDR3 coding DNA: TGTGCCAGCAGCCTTGGTGTGACTAGCCAGGGTGAGCAGTTCTTC.

CDR3 DNA sequence: TGCGCCAGCAGACCTATAGTAGACACAGATACGCAGTATTTT. As protein: CASRPIVDTDTQYF. The chain has TRBV5-1 and TRBJ2-3; D remains unclear. The CDR3 has 14 amino acids. Germline V lookup: CDR1 SGHRS, CDR2 YFSETQ. The germline V and J ends were trimmed by 5 bases and 2 bases, with 12 bases remaining between them.

A few counts support this clone. The chain is built from TRBV10-3 and TRBJ1-6, with a tentative D call TRBD1 (6 bases). V was clipped by 5 bases and J by 8 bases, with 16 bases between them. This CDR3 has 15 amino acids. CDR1 and CDR2 (germline): ENHRY, SYGVKD. This CDR3 is CAISYSGEGYSPLHF. DNA of the CDR3: TGTGCCATCAGTTACTCAGGGGAGGGGTATTCACCCCTCCACTTT.

The chain recombines TRBV10-1 with TRBJ2-3; 7 bases are a match to TRBD1. Germline V gives CDR1 WNHNN, CDR2 SYGVQD (reference sequence). With 10 bases clipped from V and 4 bases from J, the junction kept 11 bases outside the gene matches. The CDR3 is made up of 14 amino acids. In nucleotides, the CDR3 is TGCGCCACCTGGAGTGGTCAGGGGGCAGATACGCAGTATTTT. Translating it yields CATWSGQGADTQYF.

This chain connects TRBV6-6 to TRBJ2-7, with TRBD2 identical over 7 bases. In germline, CDR1 is MNHNY, CDR2 SVGAGI (reference sequence). The J segment lost 3 bases and the V segment lost 0 bases, leaving 8 bases of the junction unmatched. The CDR3 length is 16 residues. CDR3 DNA: TGTGCCAGCAGTTACTCGAGTGGCGGGAGTGGCTACGAGCAGTACTTC. Amino acid sequence: CASSYSSGGSGYEQYF.

The chain carries TRBV5-5 and TRBJ1-5, with 9 bases that match TRBD1. The germline CDR1 and CDR2 sequences are SGHKS and YYEKEE (reference sequence). With V trimmed by 4 bases and J by 2 bases, 4 bases remained unmatched. The CDR3 length is 15 residues. The CDR3 loop is CASSLGQGGNQPQHF. CDR3 bases: TGTGCCAGCAGCCTGGGACAGGGAGGCAATCAGCCCCAGCATTTT.

This clone occurred once. This rearrangement joins TRBV7-9 to TRBJ1-5, with TRBD1 identical over 11 bases. The length of the CDR3 is 16 residues. The germline CDR1 and CDR2 sequences are SEHNR and FQNEAQ (reference sequence). The V and J ends lost 5 bases and 4 bases, in that order; junction bases with no gene match: 7. This CDR3 is CASSHGTGGRNQPQHF. CDR3 bases: TGTGCCAGCAGCCACGGGACAGGGGGGCGGAATCAGCCCCAGCATTTT.

The chain is built from TRBV4-1 and TRBJ2-7; tentatively, D is TRBD2 (5 bases). The germline CDR1 and CDR2 sequences are MGHRA and YSYEKL. The germline V and J ends were trimmed by 1 base and 0 bases, with 10 bases remaining between them. There are 15 residues in the CDR3. The CDR3 is CASSQVGAASYEQYF. Here the CDR3 DNA reads TGCGCCAGCAGCCAAGTTGGAGCGGCCTCCTACGAGCAGTACTTC.

The gene calls are TRBV29-1 and TRBJ1-4; the match to TRBD1 covers 10 bases. J was trimmed by 8 bases and V by 1 base; bases with no gene match: 1. CDR1 and CDR2 from the germline V gene are SQVTM and ANQGSEA. The CDR3 totals 13 residues. As DNA, the CDR3 is TGCAGCGTTGAAGTGACAGGGGGCGAAAAACTGTTTTTT. Encoded protein: CSVEVTGGEKLFF.

CDR3 region: CASSLGDSTIYEQYF. CDR3 in DNA: TGTGCCAGCAGCTTGGGGGACAGCACAATATACGAGCAGTACTTC. The J gene is TRBJ2-7, the V gene TRBV5-5; 7 nucleotides match TRBD1. CDR1 is SGHKS and CDR2 is YYEKEE in the germline V gene (reference sequence). The CDR3 sequence is 15 residues long. V shed 0 bases, J shed 4 bases, and the junction held 7 bases outside the gene matches.

V and J are TRBV9 and TRBJ1-5; 7 nucleotides agree with TRBD1. Trimming took 4 bases from V and 6 from J; bases not matched to a gene: 7. In germline, CDR1 is SGDLS, CDR2 YYNGEE. The CDR3 contains 14 residues. The CDR3 bases are TGTGCCAGCAGCCCCGGACAGGAGGGTCAGCCCCAGCATTTT. It is translated as CASSPGQEGQPQHF.

The chain is built from TRBV24-1 and TRBJ2-3, with D perhaps matching TRBD2 (6 bases). Trimming stripped 6 bases from V and 0 bases from J, with 12 bases between. The CDR3 has 15 amino acids. Germline values: CDR1 KGHDR, CDR2 SFDVKD. DNA for the CDR3: TGTGCCACCAGTCCCCGGCGGGGAAGCACAGATACGCAGTATTTT. Translating it yields CATSPRRGSTDTQYF.

V usage is TRBV28 and J usage is TRBJ2-7; 13 bases are a match to TRBD2. Germline V gives CDR1 MDHEN, CDR2 SYDVKM. This CDR3 spans 17 amino acids. The J segment lost 7 bases and the V segment lost 6 bases, leaving 15 bases of the junction unmatched. CDR3 nucleotide sequence: TGTGCCAGCAGAGATCATGGGACTAGCGGGATTCCAGGGGAGCAGTACTTC. Translation: CASRDHGTSGIPGEQYF.

For this clone: Other DNA variants within this sample encode the same CDR3. J is TRBJ2-7 and V is TRBV29-1, with 9 bases lining up with TRBD1. CDR1 and CDR2 from the germline V gene are SQVTM and ANQGSEA. This CDR3 has 13 residues. J gave up 2 bases and V 3 bases, and 2 bases lay outside the gene matches. CDR3 loop: CSVEGQGPYEQYF. CDR3 nucleotide sequence: TGCAGCGTTGAGGGACAGGGCCCCTACGAGCAGTACTTC.

The V and J genes are TRBV3-1 (or the pseudogene TRBV3-2) and TRBJ2-3; the match to TRBD1 covers 7 bases. The CDR3 spans 15 residues. The junction had 4 bases not matched to a gene; V was cut back by 3 bases and J by 1 base. The germline V gene has CDR1 LGHDT and CDR2 YNNKEL (reference sequence). CDR3 nucleotide sequence: TGTGCCAGCAGCCAGTCCACAGGGGGCACAGATACGCAGTATTTT. Translated, it gives CASSQSTGGTDTQYF.

The rearrangement links TRBV9 to TRBJ2-3; TRBD2 agrees at 10 bases. The trim removed 1 base at V and 6 bases at J, leaving 5 bases unmatched. The length of the CDR3 is 15 residues. Germline V gene sequence: CDR1 SGDLS, CDR2 YYNGEE. The CDR3: CASSVLAGESDTQYF. CDR3 bases: TGTGCCAGCAGCGTACTAGCGGGAGAGTCGGATACGCAGTATTTT.

V gene TRBV7-2 combines with J gene TRBJ2-2; TRBD1 matches 9 bases. J was trimmed by 5 bases and V by 4 bases; bases with no gene match: 8. Germline V CDR1 and CDR2: SGHTA, FQGNSA. The length of the CDR3 is 16 residues. The CDR3 DNA reads as TGTGCCAGCAGCTCAGGCTTAGGGACAGGGACCGGGGAGCTGTTTTTT. This codes for CASSSGLGTGTGELFF.